These T cell receptor beta chains were read from a single sample in a study of blood T cell repertoires in COVID-19. Clones were sequenced by immunoSEQ multiplex PCR, and TCRdb holds only the in-frame ones, with some missing. Of about 400,000 clones in the sample, around nine tenths were seen once. Source material: PBMCs or T cells enriched from blood (not recorded which). The receptors come from a woman aged 45-65 years who had recovered from COVID-19. CDR3s include the opening cysteine and the closing phenylalanine or tryptophan. The D gene is left open where the match is weak. A row's size may be missing; if present it is once, few, many or a size class.

clone size,J gene,D gene,V gene,CDR3 protein,CDR3 DNA
.,TRBJ1-4,.,TRBV2,CASNPHGGRSEKLFF,TGTGCCAGCAATCCCCACGGGGGGAGGTCTGAAAAACTGTTTTTT
.,TRBJ1-4,TRBD1,TRBV27,CASSRQGTNEKLFF,TGTGCCAGCAGTAGACAGGGGACTAATGAAAAACTGTTTTTT
.,TRBJ1-3,TRBD1,TRBV5-1,CASSVGTGGRNTIYF,TGCGCCAGCAGCGTGGGGACAGGGGGCCGAAACACCATATATTTT
.,TRBJ2-7,TRBD1,TRBV15,CATSREGQGSYEQYF,TGTGCCACCAGCAGAGAGGGACAGGGGTCCTACGAGCAGTACTTC
.,TRBJ2-3,TRBD2,TRBV9,CASSILAGPTDTQYF,TGTGCCAGCAGCATCCTAGCGGGGCCCACAGATACGCAGTATTTT
.,TRBJ2-7,.,TRBV27,CASSSPGGTRPYEQYF,TGTGCCAGCAGTTCCCCCGGCGGGACCCGACCCTACGAGCAGTACTTC
.,TRBJ1-5,.,TRBV5-8,CASSSARGGGQPQHF,TGTGCCAGCAGCTCCGCGAGGGGGGGAGGTCAGCCCCAGCATTTT
once,TRBJ1-2,TRBD1,TRBV5-1,CASSDKAGGYGYTF,TGCGCCAGCAGCGATAAAGCAGGGGGGTATGGCTACACCTTC
.,TRBJ1-6,.,TRBV21-1,CASSKALYGPPTDNSPLHF,TGTGCCAGCAGCAAAGCGCTTTATGGGCCTCCTACTGATAATTCACCCCTCCACTTT
.,TRBJ1-1,.,TRBV3-1/TRBV3-2,CASSQGAEAFF,TGTGCCAGCAGCCAAGGCGCTGAAGCTTTCTTT
.,TRBJ1-2,.,TRBV16,CASSQSEQRASYGYTF,TGTGCCAGCAGCCAATCTGAACAGAGGGCCTCCTATGGCTACACCTTC
.,TRBJ2-4,.,TRBV27,CASSPLGGGFGIQYF,TGTGCCAGCAGTCCCCTGGGGGGTGGTTTCGGCATTCAGTACTTC
.,TRBJ2-5,TRBD2,TRBV9,CASSGGGFEETQYF,TGTGCCAGCAGCGGCGGGGGGTTTGAGGAGACCCAGTACTTC
.,TRBJ1-5,.,TRBV19,CASSIGGTKNQPQHF,TGTGCCAGTAGTATAGGGGGGACTAAAAATCAGCCCCAGCATTTT
.,TRBJ2-1,TRBD2,TRBV6-4,CASSETSGVHNEQFF,TGTGCCAGCAGTGAGACTAGCGGGGTCCACAATGAGCAGTTCTTC
once,TRBJ1-6,.,TRBV19,CASSKVLGGNSPLHF,TGTGCCAGTAGTAAAGTGTTGGGCGGGAATTCACCCCTCCACTTT
.,TRBJ1-2,TRBD1,TRBV28,CASSSPTGGFDGYTF,TGTGCCAGCAGTTCACCCACAGGGGGCTTCGATGGCTACACCTTC
once,TRBJ1-1,.,TRBV6-2/TRBV6-3,CASSDGAGGAFF,TGTGCCAGCAGTGACGGGGCGGGGGGAGCTTTCTTT
.,TRBJ1-4,.,TRBV12-3/TRBV12-4,CASTLNNEKLFF,TGTGCCAGCACTCTTAATAATGAAAAACTGTTTTTT
.,TRBJ1-1,.,TRBV9,CASSVGRATEAFF,TGTGCCAGCAGCGTAGGCAGGGCCACTGAAGCTTTCTTT
.,TRBJ2-7,TRBD2,TRBV27,CASSLRRGGTTSEQYF,TGTGCCAGCAGTTTACGACGGGGGGGGACCACCTCCGAGCAGTACTTC
.,TRBJ1-5,.,TRBV24-1,CATSDSFYQPQHF,TGTGCCACCAGTGACTCCTTCTATCAGCCCCAGCATTTT
.,TRBJ2-7,TRBD1,TRBV14,CASSQDTGGIIYEQYF,TGTGCCAGCAGCCAAGATACAGGGGGGATAATCTACGAGCAGTACTTC
.,TRBJ2-2,.,TRBV5-1,CASSLTVADSGELFF,TGCGCCAGCAGCTTAACGGTCGCGGACTCCGGGGAGCTGTTTTTT
.,TRBJ2-7,.,TRBV18,CASSLSGTFYEQYF,TGTGCCAGCTCGCTCTCCGGGACTTTCTACGAGCAGTACTTC
once,TRBJ1-3,.,TRBV5-1,CASSRIDGGVGNTIYF,TGCGCCAGCAGCAGGATAGACGGCGGAGTAGGAAACACCATATATTTT
.,TRBJ2-3,TRBD2,TRBV9,CAGAPGGAADTQYF,TGTGCCGGAGCCCCGGGGGGGGCAGCAGATACGCAGTATTTT
.,TRBJ1-4,TRBD1,TRBV19,CASSRGTGTGNEKLFF,TGTGCCAGTAGCCGAGGAACCGGGACAGGGAATGAAAAACTGTTTTTT
.,TRBJ1-1,.,TRBV9,CASSPRGAGNTEAFF,TGTGCCAGCAGCCCGCGGGGGGCGGGGAACACTGAAGCTTTCTTT
.,TRBJ1-5,.,TRBV2,CASSETWAVNQPQHF,TGTGCCAGCAGTGAGACGTGGGCAGTTAATCAGCCCCAGCATTTT
few,TRBJ1-1,TRBD1,TRBV5-1,CASSLAWGQMNTEAFF,TGCGCCAGCAGCTTGGCCTGGGGACAGATGAACACTGAAGCTTTCTTT
.,TRBJ2-7,TRBD1,TRBV4-1,CASSQDWQGVYEQYF,TGCGCCAGCAGCCAAGACTGGCAGGGGGTCTACGAGCAGTACTTC
.,TRBJ1-2,.,TRBV5-1,CASSEGWASGYTF,TGCGCCAGCAGCGAGGGATGGGCGTCAGGCTACACCTTC
.,TRBJ2-7,.,TRBV19,CASSQQVRYEQYF,TGTGCCAGTAGTCAACAGGTGCGGTACGAGCAGTACTTC
.,TRBJ2-3,TRBD1,TRBV2,CASKRQGRTDTQYF,TGTGCCAGCAAAAGACAGGGGCGCACAGATACGCAGTATTTT
.,TRBJ2-7,.,TRBV7-9,CASRQGSYEQYF,TGTGCCAGCAGACAGGGATCCTACGAGCAGTACTTC
.,TRBJ1-3,.,TRBV7-9,CASSLNTGREGNTIYF,TGTGCCAGCAGCCTGAACACAGGGCGTGAGGGAAACACCATATATTTT
.,TRBJ2-3,.,TRBV7-9,CASSAGLDTQYF,TGTGCCAGCAGCGCAGGGTTAGATACGCAGTATTTT
.,TRBJ1-5,.,TRBV7-2,CASSLGAMEPQHF,TGTGCCAGCAGCTTAGGAGCAATGGAGCCCCAGCATTTT
once,TRBJ1-5,.,TRBV28,CASSLQPGSNQPQHF,TGTGCCAGCAGTTTGCAACCAGGCAGCAATCAGCCCCAGCATTTT
.,TRBJ2-5,TRBD1,TRBV3-1/TRBV3-2,CASSQRAGTGGWETQYF,TGTGCCAGCAGCCAGCGTGCCGGGACAGGGGGCTGGGAGACCCAGTACTTC
.,TRBJ2-3,TRBD2,TRBV3-1/TRBV3-2,CASSTGLAGWRNTQYF,TGTGCCAGCAGTACAGGACTAGCGGGGTGGCGAAATACGCAGTATTTT